A selection of T cell receptor beta chains follows, all from one sample in a study of blood T cell repertoires in COVID-19. TCRdb keeps only in-frame clones here, not all; method: immunoSEQ multiplex PCR. The sample carries approximately 190,000 clones, 70% to 90% recorded once. Sequencing was carried out using peripheral blood. The receptor set was obtained from a woman aged 40 to 50 who had recovered from COVID-19. Each CDR3 is given with its conserved first and last residue. D genes are given only for firm matches.

TRBV13	TRBJ2-1	TRBD2	CASSFIGGRAVINEQFF
TRBV5-1	TRBJ2-7	TRBD1	CASSLGGTVYEQYF
TRBV25-1	TRBJ2-7	TRBD2	CASSDLSGTGREQYF
TRBV3-1/TRBV3-2	TRBJ1-2	TRBD1	CASSHEGQNYGYTF
TRBV10-3	TRBJ2-2	-	CAISESSGNTGELFF
TRBV6-5	TRBJ2-7	-	CASSYTSGPYEQYF
TRBV18	TRBJ2-7	TRBD1	CASSPSIGGADEQYF
TRBV7-2	TRBJ2-2	TRBD1	CASSPSGTATGELFF
TRBV28	TRBJ1-4	-	CASSQGSNEKLFF
TRBV6-2/TRBV6-3	TRBJ1-1	-	CASSYSRGRPEAFF
TRBV30	TRBJ1-2	TRBD1	CAWSVTGHGYTF
TRBV5-1	TRBJ2-5	TRBD2	CASSLAGLGETQYF
TRBV28	TRBJ2-1	TRBD1	CASSLEQGGTVF
TRBV28	TRBJ1-5	-	CASSLVKGVIGNQPQHF